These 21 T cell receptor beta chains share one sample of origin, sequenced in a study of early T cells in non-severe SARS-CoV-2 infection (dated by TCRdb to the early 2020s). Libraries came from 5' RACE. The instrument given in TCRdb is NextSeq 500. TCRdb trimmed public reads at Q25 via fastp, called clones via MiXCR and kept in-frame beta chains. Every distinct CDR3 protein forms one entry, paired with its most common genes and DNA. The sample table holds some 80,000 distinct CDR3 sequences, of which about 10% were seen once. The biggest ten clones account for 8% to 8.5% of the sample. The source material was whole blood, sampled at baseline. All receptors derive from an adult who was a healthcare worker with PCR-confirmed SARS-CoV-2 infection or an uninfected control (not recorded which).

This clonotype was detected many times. The DNA for the CDR3 is TGTGCCAGCAGCGGTACTAGCGGGAGGAGGGACGAGCAGTTCTTC. Its translation: CASSGTSGRRDEQFF. The rearrangement uses TRBV9 and TRBJ2-1, with 12 bases matching TRBD2. The CDR3 has 15 residues. The V and J ends lost 3 bases and 10 bases, in that order; junction bases with no gene match: 8. Germline CDR1 and CDR2: SGDLS and YYNGEE.

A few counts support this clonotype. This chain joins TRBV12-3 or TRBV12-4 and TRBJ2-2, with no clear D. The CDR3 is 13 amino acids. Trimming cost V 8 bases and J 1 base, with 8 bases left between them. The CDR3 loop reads CASRWVNTGELFF. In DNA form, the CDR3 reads TGTGCCAGCCGATGGGTGAACACCGGGGAGCTGTTTTTT.

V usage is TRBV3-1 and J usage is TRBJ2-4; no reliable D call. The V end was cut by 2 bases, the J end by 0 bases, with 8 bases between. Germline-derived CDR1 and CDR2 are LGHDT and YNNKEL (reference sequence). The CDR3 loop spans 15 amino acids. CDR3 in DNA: TGTGCCAGCAGCCAAAATGAACTAGCCAAAAACATTCAGTACTTC. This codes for CASSQNELAKNIQYF.

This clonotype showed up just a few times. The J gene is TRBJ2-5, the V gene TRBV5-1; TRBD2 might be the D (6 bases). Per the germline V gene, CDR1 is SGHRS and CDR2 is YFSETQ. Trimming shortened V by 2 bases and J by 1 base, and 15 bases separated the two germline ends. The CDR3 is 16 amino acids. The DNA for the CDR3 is TGCGCCAGCAGCTTTGGCGGGGACGGGGGCCAAGAGACCCAGTACTTC. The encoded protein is CASSFGGDGGQETQYF. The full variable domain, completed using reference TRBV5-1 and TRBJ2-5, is KAGVTQTPRYLIKTRGQQVTLSCSPISGHRSVSWYQQTPGQGLQFLFEYFSETQRNKGNFPGRFSGRQFSNSRSEMNVSTLELGDSALYLCASSFGGDGGQETQYFGPGTRLLVL.

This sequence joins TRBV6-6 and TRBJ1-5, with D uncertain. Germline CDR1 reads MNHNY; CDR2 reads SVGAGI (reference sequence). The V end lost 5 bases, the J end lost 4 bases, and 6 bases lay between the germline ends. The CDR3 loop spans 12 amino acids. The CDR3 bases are TGTGCCAGCAGTGCCGGGAATCAGCCCCAGCATTTT. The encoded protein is CASSAGNQPQHF.

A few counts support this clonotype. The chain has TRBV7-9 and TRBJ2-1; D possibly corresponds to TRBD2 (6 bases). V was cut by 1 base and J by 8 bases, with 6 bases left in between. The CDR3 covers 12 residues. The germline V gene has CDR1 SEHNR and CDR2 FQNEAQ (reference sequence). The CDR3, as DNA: TGTGCCAGCAGCTTAGGGGAGGATGAGCAGTTCTTC. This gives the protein CASSLGEDEQFF.

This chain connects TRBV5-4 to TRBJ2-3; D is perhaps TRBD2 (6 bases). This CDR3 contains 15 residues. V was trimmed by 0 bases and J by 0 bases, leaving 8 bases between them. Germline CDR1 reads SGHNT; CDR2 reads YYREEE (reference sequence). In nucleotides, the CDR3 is TGTGCCAGCAGCTTGGGCGGGGCTAGCACAGATACGCAGTATTTT. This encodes CASSLGGASTDTQYF. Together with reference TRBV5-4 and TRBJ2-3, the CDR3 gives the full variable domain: ETGVTQSPTHLIKTRGQQVTLRCSSQSGHNTVSWYQQALGQGPQFIFQYYREEENGRGNFPPRFSGLQFPNYSSELNVNALELDDSALYLCASSLGGASTDTQYFGPGTRLTVL.

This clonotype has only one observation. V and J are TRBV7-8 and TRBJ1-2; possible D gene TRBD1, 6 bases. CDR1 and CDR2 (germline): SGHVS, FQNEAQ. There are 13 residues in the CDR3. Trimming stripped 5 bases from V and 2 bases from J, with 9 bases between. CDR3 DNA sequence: TGTGCCAGCAGCAAGGACAGCAACTATGGCTACACCTTC. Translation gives CASSKDSNYGYTF.

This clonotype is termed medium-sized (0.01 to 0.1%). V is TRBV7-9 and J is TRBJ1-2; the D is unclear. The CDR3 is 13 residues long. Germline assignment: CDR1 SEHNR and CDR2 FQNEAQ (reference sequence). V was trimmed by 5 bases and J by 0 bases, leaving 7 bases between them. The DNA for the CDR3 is TGTGCCAGCAGCGTGGCCTCTAACTATGGCTACACCTTC. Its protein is CASSVASNYGYTF. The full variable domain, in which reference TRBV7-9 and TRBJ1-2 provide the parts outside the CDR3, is DTGVSQNPRHKITKRGQNVTFRCDPISEHNRLYWYRQTLGQGPEFLTYFQNEAQLEKSRLLSDRFSAERPKGSFSTLEIQRTEQGDSAMYLCASSVASNYGYTFGSGTRLTVV.

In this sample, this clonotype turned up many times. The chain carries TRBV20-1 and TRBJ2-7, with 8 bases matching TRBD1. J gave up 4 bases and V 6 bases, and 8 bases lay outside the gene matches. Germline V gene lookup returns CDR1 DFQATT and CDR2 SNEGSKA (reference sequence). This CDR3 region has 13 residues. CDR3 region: CSARIGQGYEQYF. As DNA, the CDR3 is TGCAGTGCCCGAATAGGACAGGGTTACGAGCAGTACTTC.

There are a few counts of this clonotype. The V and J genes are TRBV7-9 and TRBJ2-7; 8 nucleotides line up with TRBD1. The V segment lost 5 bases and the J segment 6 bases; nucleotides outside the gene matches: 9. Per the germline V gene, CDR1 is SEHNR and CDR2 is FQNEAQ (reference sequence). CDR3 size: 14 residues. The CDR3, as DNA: TGTGCCAGCAGCGCGGGACAGGCTAACCCCGAGCAGTACTTC. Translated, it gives CASSAGQANPEQYF. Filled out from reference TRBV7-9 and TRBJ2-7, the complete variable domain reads DTGVSQNPRHKITKRGQNVTFRCDPISEHNRLYWYRQTLGQGPEFLTYFQNEAQLEKSRLLSDRFSAERPKGSFSTLEIQRTEQGDSAMYLCASSAGQANPEQYFGPGTRLTVT.

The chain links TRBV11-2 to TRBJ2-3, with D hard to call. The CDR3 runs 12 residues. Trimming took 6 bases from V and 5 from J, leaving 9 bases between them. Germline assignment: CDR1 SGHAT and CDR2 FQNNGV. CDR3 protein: CASSAWRDTQYF. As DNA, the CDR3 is TGTGCCAGCAGTGCTTGGAGAGATACGCAGTATTTT.

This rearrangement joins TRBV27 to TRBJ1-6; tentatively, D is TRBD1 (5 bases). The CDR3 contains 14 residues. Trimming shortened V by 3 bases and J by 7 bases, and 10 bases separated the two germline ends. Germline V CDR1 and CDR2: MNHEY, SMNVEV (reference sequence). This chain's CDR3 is CASSFQGPNSPLHF. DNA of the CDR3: TGTGCCAGCAGTTTTCAGGGTCCGAATTCACCCCTCCACTTT.

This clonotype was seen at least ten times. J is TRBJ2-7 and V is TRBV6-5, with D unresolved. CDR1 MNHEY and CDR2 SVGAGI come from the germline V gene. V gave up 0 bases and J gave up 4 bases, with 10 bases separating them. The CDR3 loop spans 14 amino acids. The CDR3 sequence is CASSYSAGPYEQYF. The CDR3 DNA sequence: TGTGCCAGCAGTTACTCGGCAGGCCCTTACGAGCAGTACTTC.

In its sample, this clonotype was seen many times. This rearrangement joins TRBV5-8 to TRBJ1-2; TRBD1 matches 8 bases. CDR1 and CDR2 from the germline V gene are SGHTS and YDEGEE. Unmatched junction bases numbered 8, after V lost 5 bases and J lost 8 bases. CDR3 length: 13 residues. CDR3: CASRQTGEVGYTF. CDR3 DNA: TGTGCCAGCAGGCAGACAGGGGAGGTGGGCTACACCTTC.

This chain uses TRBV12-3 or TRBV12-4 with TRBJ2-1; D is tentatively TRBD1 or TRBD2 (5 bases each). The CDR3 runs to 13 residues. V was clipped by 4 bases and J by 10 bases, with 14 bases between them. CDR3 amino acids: CASSSLTEREQFF. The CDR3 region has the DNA TGTGCCAGCAGTTCGTTGACAGAGCGGGAGCAGTTCTTC.

The CDR3 reads CASSTRGFTEAFF. Written as DNA, the CDR3 is TGTGCCAGCAGCACTAGGGGGTTCACTGAAGCTTTCTTT. The V and J genes are TRBV7-2 and TRBJ1-1; D is perhaps TRBD1 (6 bases). CDR3 size: 13 residues. Germline V lookup: CDR1 SGHTA, CDR2 FQGNSA. V dropped 5 bases and J dropped 4 bases, with 11 bases sitting between them.

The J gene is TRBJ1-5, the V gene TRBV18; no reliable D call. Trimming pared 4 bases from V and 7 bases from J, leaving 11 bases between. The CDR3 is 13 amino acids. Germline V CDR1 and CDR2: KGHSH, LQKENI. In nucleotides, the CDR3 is TGTGCCAGCTCACTCGGAGAAAAACAGCCCCAGCATTTT. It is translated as CASSLGEKQPQHF.

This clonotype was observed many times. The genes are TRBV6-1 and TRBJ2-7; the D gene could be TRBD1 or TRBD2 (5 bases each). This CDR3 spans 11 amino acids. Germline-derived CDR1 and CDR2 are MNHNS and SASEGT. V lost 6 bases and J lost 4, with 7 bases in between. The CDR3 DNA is TGTGCCAGCAGGAGGGGTTACGAGCAGTACTTC. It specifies CASRRGYEQYF.

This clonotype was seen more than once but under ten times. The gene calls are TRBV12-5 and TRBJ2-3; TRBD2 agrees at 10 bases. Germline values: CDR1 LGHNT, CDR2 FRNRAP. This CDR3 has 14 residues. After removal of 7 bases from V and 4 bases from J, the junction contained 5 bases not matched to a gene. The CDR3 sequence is CASEKSGRADTQYF. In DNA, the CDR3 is TGTGCTAGTGAAAAAAGCGGGAGGGCAGATACGCAGTATTTT.

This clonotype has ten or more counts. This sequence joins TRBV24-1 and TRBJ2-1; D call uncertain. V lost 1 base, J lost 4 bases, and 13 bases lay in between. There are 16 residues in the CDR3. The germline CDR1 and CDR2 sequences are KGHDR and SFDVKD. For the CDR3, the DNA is TGTGCCACCAGTGATTTAGGAGCCTTTGATTACAATGAGCAGTTCTTC. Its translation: CATSDLGAFDYNEQFF.